The rows below give T cell receptor beta chains drawn from one sample of a study of blood T cell repertoires in COVID-19. TCRdb's table, derived via immunoSEQ multiplex PCR, lists solely in-frame clones and lacks some. This table has nearly 80,000 clones, about 83% appearing once. Input material: peripheral blood. The receptors derive from a man between 45 and 60 years old with acute or convalescent COVID-19. CDR3s include the opening cysteine and the closing phenylalanine or tryptophan. D genes are given only for firm matches. Clone size is stated in some rows and not others, as once, few, many or a class when expanded.

d_gene,abundance,v_gene,j_gene,CDR3nt,CDR3aa
TRBD2,-,TRBV6-5,TRBJ2-1,TGTGCCAGCAGTTACGAGGCTAGCGGGAGGAATGAGCAGTTCTTC,CASSYEASGRNEQFF
-,once,TRBV7-3,TRBJ2-2,TGTGCCAGCAGCCCAAACGGGGGTCCCGGGGAGCTGTTTTTT,CASSPNGGPGELFF
TRBD1,-,TRBV5-1,TRBJ2-5,TGCGCCAGCAGCACGGGACAGGGGGGAGAGACCCAGTACTTC,CASSTGQGGETQYF
-,-,TRBV4-1,TRBJ1-2,TGCGCCAGCAGCCCTAACAGGGCTCCGGATGGCTACACCTTC,CASSPNRAPDGYTF
-,few,TRBV15,TRBJ1-2,TGTGCCACCAGCAGAGATAGCGGGGGAGTAATTGGCTACACCTTC,CATSRDSGGVIGYTF
-,-,TRBV5-8,TRBJ2-7,TGTGCCAGCAGCTTGTCAGGGATCTACGAGCAGTACTTC,CASSLSGIYEQYF
TRBD1,-,TRBV29-1,TRBJ2-1,TGCAGCGTTGAACCGGGACAGGGGGCCGGAAATGAGCAGTTCTTC,CSVEPGQGAGNEQFF
TRBD1,few,TRBV14,TRBJ2-1,TGTGCCAGCAGCCGGACAGGGTTCTACAATGAGCAGTTCTTC,CASSRTGFYNEQFF
TRBD1,-,TRBV30,TRBJ2-7,TGTGCCTGGAGCGGACAGGGGTACGAGCAGTACTTC,CAWSGQGYEQYF
-,-,TRBV28,TRBJ1-4,TGTGCCAGCAGTCAACCACATTGGCAGGGGTCGGCTAATGAAAAACTGTTTTTT,CASSQPHWQGSANEKLFF
-,few,TRBV18,TRBJ2-2,TGTGCCAGCTCACCCGGGAGCGCCACCGGGGAGCTGTTTTTT,CASSPGSATGELFF
-,-,TRBV5-1,TRBJ1-4,TGCGCCAGCAGCTTGGAAAGGGGAGGGGAAAAACTGTTTTTT,CASSLERGGEKLFF
TRBD2,-,TRBV6-2/TRBV6-3,TRBJ2-7,TGTGCCAGCAGTTACCTTAAGACTAGCGGAAACCCTTACGAGCAGTACTTC,CASSYLKTSGNPYEQYF
TRBD2,-,TRBV2,TRBJ2-3,TGTGCCAGCAGGTTTAGCGGGGGTACGGCAGATACGCAGTATTTT,CASRFSGGTADTQYF
-,-,TRBV11-1,TRBJ2-3,TGTGCCAGCAGCTTAGCTACGCGAGATACGCAGTATTTT,CASSLATRDTQYF
-,-,TRBV3-1/TRBV3-2,TRBJ2-3,TGTGCCAGCAGCCAAGGAGGTCCAGATACGCAGTATTTT,CASSQGGPDTQYF
-,-,TRBV29-1,TRBJ2-3,TGCAGCGTTGTAATCCGACTCGGGGCAGATACGCAGTATTTT,CSVVIRLGADTQYF
-,-,TRBV11-2,TRBJ2-5,TGTGCCAGCAGCTTAGGTGCGGTCCAAGAGACCCAGTACTTC,CASSLGAVQETQYF
TRBD1,once,TRBV9,TRBJ2-7,TGTGCCAGCAGCCCCCATGACAGGGGTTCCTACGAGCAGTACTTC,CASSPHDRGSYEQYF
TRBD2,-,TRBV7-9,TRBJ2-1,TGTGCCAGCACCGACCCTAGCGGGAGCTCCTACAATGAGCAGTTCTTC,CASTDPSGSSYNEQFF
-,-,TRBV4-3,TRBJ2-6,TGCGCCAGCAGCCAGGACTGGACCTCTGGGGCCAACGTCCTGACTTTC,CASSQDWTSGANVLTF
-,-,TRBV16,TRBJ2-2,TGTGCCAGCAGCCCTACCCAACTGAACACCGGGGAGCTGTTTTTT,CASSPTQLNTGELFF
-,-,TRBV5-6,TRBJ1-1,TGTGCCAGCAGCTTCCCCCCGCGAGTAGTGGCTTTCTTT,CASSFPPRVVAFF
-,-,TRBV28,TRBJ2-7,TGTGCCAGCAGTCGTAGCGTGCAACCCTACGAGCAGTACTTC,CASSRSVQPYEQYF
-,-,TRBV10-2,TRBJ1-1,TGCGCCAGCAGCGGCCGGGGGACTGCGAACACTGAAGCTTTCTTT,CASSGRGTANTEAFF
TRBD1,-,TRBV6-5,TRBJ2-7,TGTGCCAGCAGTTCGCCGGGACAGGGAGTGTCCGAGCAGTACTTC,CASSSPGQGVSEQYF
-,-,TRBV6-5,TRBJ1-2,TGTGCCAGCAGAAGGGGTAACTATGGCTACACCTTC,CASRRGNYGYTF
-,-,TRBV24-1,TRBJ1-2,TGTGCCACCAGTGGTGTCACAGTGAACTATGGCTACACCTTC,CATSGVTVNYGYTF
-,-,TRBV4-3,TRBJ1-5,TGCGCCAGCAGCCAAGACCCCTACGGGGGAAATCAGCCCCAGCATTTT,CASSQDPYGGNQPQHF
-,-,TRBV3-1/TRBV3-2,TRBJ2-7,TGTGCCAGCAGCCAAGATTCGCGACTGTACTTC,CASSQDSRLYF
-,-,TRBV11-3,TRBJ1-1,TGTGCCAGCAGCTTAATGGGTTGGTCGGGAGACACTGAAGCTTTCTTT,CASSLMGWSGDTEAFF
TRBD1,-,TRBV2,TRBJ1-2,TGTGCCAGCGGTAGGGACAGCGGAACCTATGGCTACACCTTC,CASGRDSGTYGYTF
-,-,TRBV20-1,TRBJ2-2,TGCAGTGCTAGTTTGACAGTCGGCGGGGAGCTGTTTTTT,CSASLTVGGELFF
-,-,TRBV10-3,TRBJ1-6,TGTGCCATCAGTGATCTCGGGGGAGGAGAATCACCCCTCCACTTT,CAISDLGGGESPLHF
-,once,TRBV7-9,TRBJ2-2,TGTGCCAGCAGCCAGACACGGAACACCGGGGAGCTGTTTTTT,CASSQTRNTGELFF
TRBD2,-,TRBV4-1,TRBJ2-3,TGCGCCAGCAGCCCTGAAAGCCGGGACTACGAGGCTACGCAGTATTTT,CASSPESRDYEATQYF
TRBD1,once,TRBV3-1/TRBV3-2,TRBJ2-3,TGTGCCAGCAGCCAAGATACAGGGGAGCAGTATTTT,CASSQDTGEQYF
TRBD2,-,TRBV19,TRBJ2-5,TGTGCCACCGTGTGGCTAGCGGGCCGAGAGGAAAGAGAGACCCAGTACTTC,CATVWLAGREERETQYF
-,-,TRBV19,TRBJ1-5,TGTGCCAGTAGACAGACCGGGGTCAATCAGCCCCAGCATTTT,CASRQTGVNQPQHF
TRBD2,once,TRBV11-2,TRBJ2-7,TGTGCCAGCAGCTTACTAGCGGGACCCTACGAGCAGTACTTC,CASSLLAGPYEQYF
TRBD1,-,TRBV7-2,TRBJ1-1,TGTGCCAGCAGCTTAGCGCTGTTGTCGACAGGGGAGAAGGCTTTCTTT,CASSLALLSTGEKAFF
TRBD1,few,TRBV2,TRBJ1-2,TGTGCCAGCAGTGTTGGGACAGGATCGGCGGGGTATGGCTACACCTTC,CASSVGTGSAGYGYTF
-,-,TRBV6-5,TRBJ1-3,TGTGCCAGCGGAACCGGGCCACTAGACACCATATATTTT,CASGTGPLDTIYF
TRBD2,-,TRBV28,TRBJ2-7,TGTGCCAGCAGTTTACGGGGGGGAGGATACGAGCAGTACTTC,CASSLRGGGYEQYF
TRBD2,once,TRBV11-3,TRBJ2-2,TGTGCCAGCAGCCCCCAAGCGGGAGTGCGGCACACCGGGGAGCTGTTTTTT,CASSPQAGVRHTGELFF
TRBD1,-,TRBV11-2,TRBJ2-7,TGTGCCAGCAGCTTAGGAAAAGGGACAGGAGAATACGAGCAGTACTTC,CASSLGKGTGEYEQYF
TRBD2,-,TRBV11-2,TRBJ2-3,TGTGCCAGCAGCATTAGCGGGGGCCCTTCCACAGATACGCAGTATTTT,CASSISGGPSTDTQYF
-,-,TRBV13,TRBJ2-1,TGTGCCAGCAGCCCTACTTCAAATGAGCAGTTCTTC,CASSPTSNEQFF
-,-,TRBV6-2/TRBV6-3,TRBJ2-2,TGTGCCAGCAGTTTTTACGAACTAGCCGGGGAGCTGTTTTTT,CASSFYELAGELFF
-,-,TRBV30,TRBJ1-2,TGTGCCTGGAGTTCCGGGACTTGGGGCTACACCTTC,CAWSSGTWGYTF
-,-,TRBV5-6,TRBJ1-5,TGTGCCAGCGACAGTTACAGGGTTATTCAGCCCCAGCATTTT,CASDSYRVIQPQHF